This T cell receptor beta chain appears in the sequencing data of a study of blood T cell repertoires in COVID-19. The wider study: The cDNA or gDNA used as material had been derived from T cells, B-cell-depleted T cells, or PBMCs.

Germline V gives CDR1 SEHNR, CDR2 FQNEAQ (reference sequence). CDR3 length: 13 residues. V lost 1 base to trimming and J lost 1 base, with 5 bases between them. Data came from immunoSEQ multiplex PCR; TCRdb stores just in-frame clones and leaves some out. The sample carries approximately 140,000 clones, 84% recorded once. The chain links TRBV7-9 to TRBJ2-7; D remains unclear. The origin of this receptor is a man younger than 45 with COVID-19, enrolled during active disease. Sample: peripheral blood. The CDR3 sequence: CASSLVNSYEQYF. The CDR3 coding sequence is TGTGCCAGCAGCTTAGTCAATTCCTACGAGCAGTACTTC.